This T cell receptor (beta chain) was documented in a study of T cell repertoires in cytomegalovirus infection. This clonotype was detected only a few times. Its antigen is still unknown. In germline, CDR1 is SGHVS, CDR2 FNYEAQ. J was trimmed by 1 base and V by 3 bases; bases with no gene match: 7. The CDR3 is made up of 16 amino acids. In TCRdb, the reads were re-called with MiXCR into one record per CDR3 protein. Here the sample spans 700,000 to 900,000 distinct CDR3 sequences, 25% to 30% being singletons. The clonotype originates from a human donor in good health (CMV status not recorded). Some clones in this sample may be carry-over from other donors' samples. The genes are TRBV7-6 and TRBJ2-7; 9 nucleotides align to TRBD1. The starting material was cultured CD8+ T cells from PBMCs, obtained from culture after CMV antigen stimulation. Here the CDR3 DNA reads TGTGCCAGCAGCTTTTCGACAGGGGGTCCGTCCTACGAGCAGTACTTC. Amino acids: CASSFSTGGPSYEQYF.